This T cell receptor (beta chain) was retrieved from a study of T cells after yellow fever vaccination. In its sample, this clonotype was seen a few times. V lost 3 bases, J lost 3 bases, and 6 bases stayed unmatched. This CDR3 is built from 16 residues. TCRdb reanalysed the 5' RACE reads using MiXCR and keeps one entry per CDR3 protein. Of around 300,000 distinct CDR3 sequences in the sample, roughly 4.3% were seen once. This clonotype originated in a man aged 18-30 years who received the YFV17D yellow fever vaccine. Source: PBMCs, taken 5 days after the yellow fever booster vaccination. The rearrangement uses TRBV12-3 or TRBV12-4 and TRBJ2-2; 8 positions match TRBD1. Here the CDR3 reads CASSFFWTGHTGELFF. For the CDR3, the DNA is TGTGCCAGCAGTTTCTTCTGGACAGGGCACACCGGGGAGCTGTTTTTT.